The entry below gives a single T cell receptor beta chain sequence along with its context. Possible read error: a much larger clone is one base away. For TCR beta, libraries came from iRepertoire HTBI primers and Arm-PCR of CDR3 regions. The authors' processing: Samples jointly harbored 62 TRBV and fewer than 15 TRBJ segments. TCRdb fed the multiplex PCR reads into MiXCR, producing one record per CDR3 protein. For this entry, the V and J calls and clone size follow TCRdb and not the study's own pipeline. Among 400,000 to 500,000 distinct CDR3 sequences listed, roughly a fifth were seen once. Germline values: CDR1 MNHEY, CDR2 SVGAGI. The CDR3 length is 18 residues. This sample's time point: persistent/refractory GD, antithyroid drugs over 5 years with positive TRAb. Researchers made the TCR library from RNA that was extracted from PBMCs. The sample comes from a study of regulatory T cells in long-lasting Graves disease. Whole-study context: Positivity for TSH receptor antibodies plus over 5 years of antithyroid drugs meant persistent Graves' disease.

The rearrangement joins TRBV6-5 to TRBJ2-7; 9 bases fit TRBD1. This clonotype originated in a female donor with Graves disease. The sample here was peripheral blood mononuclear cells (PBMCs), taken when the disease was refractory, from a patient treated with antithyroid drugs. The CDR3 here is CVSSYGTGWASDSYEQYF. The CDR3 nucleotides read TGTGTCAGCAGTTACGGGACAGGGTGGGCTAGCGACTCCTACGAGCAGTACTTC.